The clone carrying this TCR beta chain was seen ten or more times. The antigen is undetermined. From RNA transcripts, TCR beta CDR3 regions were amplified. TCR CDR3 underwent first-round RT-PCR with the HTBI primer set. TCRdb ran MiXCR on the multiplex PCR reads and lists one entry per CDR3 protein. This sample has hundreds of thousands of distinct CDR3 sequences; over 12% occur once, and the top ten carry about 21%. These data belong to a study of T cells in Graves' hyperthyroidism and ophthalmopathy. On the study more broadly: The initial diagnosis was the point when peripheral blood was collected, ahead of any treatment.

For ophthalmopathy patients, the Clinical Activity Score was at least 3 and the NOSPECS grade at least 4; duration was under 3 months. The CDR3 extends over 12 amino acids. The ends were cut back, 5 bases at V and 7 bases at J, with 8 bases in the middle. Overall study findings and caveats: Ophthalmopathy got predicted by the model a median about six months before its onset. Most thyroid clonotypes with frequency above 0.001 were detected in blood.

The genes are TRBV12-3 or TRBV12-4 and TRBJ2-2, with D possibly matching TRBD2 (5 bases). The TCR sequence derives from a woman aged 55-69 years with Graves' ophthalmopathy. Sequenced sample: blood. The CDR3 nucleotides are TGTGCCAGCAGTCGGGGAGTCGGGGAGCTGTTTTTT. This gives the protein CASSRGVGELFF.